A few counts support the clone carrying this TCR beta chain. Germline V gene sequence: CDR1 LGHDT, CDR2 YNNKEL (reference sequence). The CDR3 spans 16 residues. V lost 3 bases to trimming and J lost 0 bases; unmatched junction nucleotides: 5. Data came from immunoSEQ multiplex PCR; TCRdb stores just in-frame clones and leaves some out. The data show 250,000 or so clones, around 93% seen once. The data derive from a study of blood T cell repertoires in COVID-19. Material for sequencing was PBMCs or T cells enriched from blood (not recorded which). The J gene is TRBJ2-1, the V gene TRBV3-1 (or the pseudogene TRBV3-2); 7 nucleotides match TRBD2. The clonotype comes from a man aged 40-49 years who had been exposed to COVID-19. This CDR3 is CASSQPGTTSYNEQFF. CDR3 coding DNA: TGTGCCAGCAGCCAGCCTGGGACTACCTCCTACAATGAGCAGTTCTTC.